This T cell receptor beta chain was found in a study of cytomegalovirus exposure and HLA in healthy donors. Study as a whole: Unique TCR beta sequences numbering approximately 120 million came from 150 million to 200 million T cells in an earlier analysis.

Trimming took 1 base from V and 6 from J, leaving 8 bases between them. The CDR3 is 13 residues long. Germline CDR1 and CDR2: LNHNV and YYDKDF (reference sequence). To note about this clone: The antigen is unknown.

In the PCR, 60 Vbeta and 13 Jbeta primers were used. Assay used: immunoSEQ multiplex PCR; TCRdb lists only in-frame clones, some missing. The sample consists of 160,000 or so clones, almost 85% of them appearing once. Findings and caveats of the study: Presence/absence analyses assumed roughly uniform sequencing depth across donors, which may not hold. The study dropped some indistinguishable V segments, TRBV6-2 and TRBV6-3 among them. Follow-up analysis seemed to connect common viral pathogens with several of the most significant clusters identified.

The TCR was taken from a woman between 50 and 59 years old in good health and CMV-seronegative. Sequenced input: PBMCs. The chain joins TRBV15 to TRBJ2-3; TRBD1 might be the D (6 bases). CDR3 in DNA: TGTGCCACCAGCAGAGTAAGGGGGGATACGCAGTATTTT. Translating it yields CATSRVRGDTQYF.